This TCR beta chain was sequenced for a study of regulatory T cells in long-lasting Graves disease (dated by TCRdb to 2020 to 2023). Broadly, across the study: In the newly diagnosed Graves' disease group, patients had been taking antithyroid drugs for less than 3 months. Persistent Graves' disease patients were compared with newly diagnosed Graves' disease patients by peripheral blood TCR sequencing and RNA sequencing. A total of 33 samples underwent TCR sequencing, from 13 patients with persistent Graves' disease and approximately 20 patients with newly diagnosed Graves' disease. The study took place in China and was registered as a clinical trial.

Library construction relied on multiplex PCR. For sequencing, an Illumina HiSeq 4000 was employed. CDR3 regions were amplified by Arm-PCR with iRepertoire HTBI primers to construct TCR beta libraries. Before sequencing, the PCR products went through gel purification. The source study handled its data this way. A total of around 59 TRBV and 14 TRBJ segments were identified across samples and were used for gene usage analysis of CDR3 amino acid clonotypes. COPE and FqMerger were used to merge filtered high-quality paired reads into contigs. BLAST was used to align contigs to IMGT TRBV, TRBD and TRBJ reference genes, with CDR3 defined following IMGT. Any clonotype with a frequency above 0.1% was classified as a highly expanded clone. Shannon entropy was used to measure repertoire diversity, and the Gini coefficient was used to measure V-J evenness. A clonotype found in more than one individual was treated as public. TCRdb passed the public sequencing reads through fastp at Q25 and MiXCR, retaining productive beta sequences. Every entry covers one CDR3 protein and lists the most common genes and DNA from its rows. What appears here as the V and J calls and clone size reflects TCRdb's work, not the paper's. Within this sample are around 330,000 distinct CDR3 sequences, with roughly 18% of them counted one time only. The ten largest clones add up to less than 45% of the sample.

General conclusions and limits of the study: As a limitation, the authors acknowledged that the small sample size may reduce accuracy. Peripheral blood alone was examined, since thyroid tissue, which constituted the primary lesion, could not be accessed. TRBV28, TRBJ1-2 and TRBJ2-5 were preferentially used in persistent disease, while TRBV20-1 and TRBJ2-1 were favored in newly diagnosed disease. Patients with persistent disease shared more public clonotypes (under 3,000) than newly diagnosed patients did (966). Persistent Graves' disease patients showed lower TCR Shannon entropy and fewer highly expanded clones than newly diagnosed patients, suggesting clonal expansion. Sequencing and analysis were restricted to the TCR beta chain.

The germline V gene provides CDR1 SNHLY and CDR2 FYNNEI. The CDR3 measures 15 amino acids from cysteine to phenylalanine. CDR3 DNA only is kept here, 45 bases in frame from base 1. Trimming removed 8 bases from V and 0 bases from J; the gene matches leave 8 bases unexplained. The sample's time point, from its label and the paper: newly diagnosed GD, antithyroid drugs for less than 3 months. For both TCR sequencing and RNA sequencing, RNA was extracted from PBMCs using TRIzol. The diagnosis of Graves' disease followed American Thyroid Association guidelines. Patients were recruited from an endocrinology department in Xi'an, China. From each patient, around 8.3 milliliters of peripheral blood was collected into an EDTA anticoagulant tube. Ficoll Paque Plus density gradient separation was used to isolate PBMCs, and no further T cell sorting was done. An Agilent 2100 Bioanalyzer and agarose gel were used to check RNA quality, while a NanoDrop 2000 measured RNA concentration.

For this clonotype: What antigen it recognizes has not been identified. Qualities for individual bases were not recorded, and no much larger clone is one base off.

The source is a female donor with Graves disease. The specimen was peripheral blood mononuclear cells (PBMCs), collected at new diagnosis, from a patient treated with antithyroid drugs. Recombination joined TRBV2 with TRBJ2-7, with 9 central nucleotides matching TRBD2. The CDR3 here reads CASYRGRGTSYEQYF. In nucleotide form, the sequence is TGTGCCAGCTACCGCGGGAGGGGAACCTCCTACGAGCAGTACTTC.